This TCR beta chain is from a study of OX40 agonist ivuxolimab in advanced cancers. Study-level background: Patients were dosed with the agonistic anti-OX40 (CD134) antibody ivuxolimab. The mean age was around 56 years, ranging from about 23 to 79, with 82.7% of participants male. The study reported partial responses in three patients: one hepatocellular carcinoma, two cutaneous melanoma.

Libraries were prepared by immunoSEQ multiplex PCR; TCRdb keeps only in-frame clonotypes and omits some of them. This table holds tens of thousands of clones, around 80% found once. Peripheral blood came from all dose cohorts at three timepoints. The CDR3 has 14 amino acids. Germline V gene data show CDR1 as MNHEY and CDR2 as SVGAGI. The V gene end was trimmed by 7 bases and the J gene end by 5 bases; junction bases not matched to a gene: 8. This receptor was taken from an adult with an advanced solid tumor such as melanoma, head and neck, liver or kidney cancer. This material consisted of CD4+ or CD8+ T cells sorted from blood, taken in a trial of the OX40 agonist ivuxolimab. The rearrangement links TRBV6-5 to TRBJ2-5, with 9 nucleotides matching TRBD2. The DNA of the CDR3 is TGTGCCAGCAAACCCGGACTAGCGCGGGAGACCCAGTACTTC. Residues: CASKPGLARETQYF.